This passage covers 7 T cell receptor beta chains from one sample sequenced in a study of shared clonotypes between healthy human individuals. Repertoires were generated with immunoSEQ multiplex PCR, while TCRdb's copy carries only in-frame clones and drops some. The table lists 230,000 or so clones, over 60% of them singletons. Sequenced input: memory CD4+ T cells sorted from blood. As to subset: CD45RA-negative fraction. These receptors originate from a young man in good health.

The genes are TRBV5-1 and TRBJ2-5; 7 bases match TRBD1. The CDR3 runs 13 residues. V trimming: 2 bases; J trimming: 6 bases; junction bases outside the gene matches: 4. Germline CDR1 and CDR2: SGHRS and YFSETQ. CDR3 amino acids: CASSLTGDKTQYF. CDR3 bases: TGCGCCAGCAGCTTAACAGGGGATAAGACCCAGTACTTC.

This clone was picked up a small number of times. The chain joins TRBV7-2 to TRBJ2-3; D gene uncertain. V shed 5 bases and J shed 4 bases, with 10 bases lying between them. The CDR3 covers 13 residues. The germline CDR1 and CDR2 sequences are SGHTA and FQGNSA. CDR3 nucleotide sequence: TGTGCCAGCAGCCCACCTGGGGCAGATACGCAGTATTTT. The encoded protein is CASSPPGADTQYF. The whole variable domain, filled in from reference TRBV7-2 and TRBJ2-3, reads GAGVSQSPSNKVTEKGKDVELRCDPISGHTALYWYRQSLGQGLEFLIYFQGNSAPDKSGLPSDRFSAERTGGSVSTLTIQRTQQEDSAVYLCASSPPGADTQYFGPGTRLTVL.

By frequency in the sample, this clone is medium-sized. V is TRBV7-3 and J is TRBJ1-1; D not resolved. Germline-derived CDR1 and CDR2 are SGHTA and FQGTGA. This CDR3 has 14 residues. V lost 10 bases and J lost 0, with 15 bases in between. CDR3 in amino acids: CATSREGLNTEAFF. The CDR3 coding sequence is TGTGCCACTTCGAGGGAGGGATTGAACACTGAAGCTTTCTTT. Full variable domain (rest looked up from reference TRBV7-3 and TRBJ1-1): GAGVSQTPSNKVTEKGKYVELRCDPISGHTALYWYRQSLGQGPEFLIYFQGTGAADDSGLPNDRFFAVRPEGSVSTLKIQRTERGDSAVYLCATSREGLNTEAFFGQGTRLTVV.

The sample holds many counts of this clone. The chain couples TRBV7-2 to TRBJ1-2; no firm D call. The CDR3 covers 13 residues. V shed 3 bases and J shed 6 bases, with 11 bases lying between them. CDR1 SGHTA and CDR2 FQGNSA come from the germline V gene. CDR3 bases: TGTGCCAGCAGCTTTGGCCACACTGATGGCTACACCTTC. Encoded protein: CASSFGHTDGYTF.

For this clone: The sample contains more than one DNA sequence encoding this CDR3. The gene calls are TRBV19 and TRBJ2-1; D gene unclear. The germline V and J ends were trimmed by 0 bases and 0 bases, with 9 bases remaining between them. The CDR3 runs to 16 residues. In germline, CDR1 is LNHDA, CDR2 SQIVND (reference sequence). CDR3 nucleotides: TGTGCCAGTAGTATAGATGGTGGTAGCTCCTACAATGAGCAGTTCTTC. Protein: CASSIDGGSSYNEQFF. Full variable domain (remainder filled in from reference TRBV19 and TRBJ2-1): DGGITQSPKYLFRKEGQNVTLSCEQNLNHDAMYWYRQDPGQGLRLIYYSQIVNDFQKGDIAEGYSVSREKKESFPLTVTSAQKNPTAFYLCASSIDGGSSYNEQFFGPGTRLTVL.

The chain carries TRBV7-9 and TRBJ1-1; D may be TRBD1 (5 bases). Germline V lookup: CDR1 SEHNR, CDR2 FQNEAQ (reference sequence). The V gene lost 1 base and the J gene lost 3 bases, with 12 bases spanning the gap. CDR3 length: 15 amino acids. The CDR3 bases are TGTGCCAGCAGCTTAGGTGGGGGAGGGGACACTGAAGCTTTCTTT. Its protein product is CASSLGGGGDTEAFF.

This clone was seen only a few times. The rearrangement links TRBV14 to TRBJ2-1, with D possibly being TRBD2 (6 bases). CDR1 and CDR2 from the germline V gene are SGHDN and FVKESK. The CDR3 is made up of 12 amino acids. V shed 2 bases and J shed 10 bases, with 9 bases lying between them. The CDR3 protein is CASSQIREEQFF. CDR3 nucleotides: TGTGCCAGCAGCCAAATTCGGGAGGAGCAGTTCTTC.